This T cell receptor beta chain was captured in a study of chemoradiotherapy in HPV16-positive cancers. Study-wide results and caveats: HPV-responsive T-cell expansion during chemoradiotherapy was linked to improved recurrence-free survival in HPV16-positive patients.

Clones were sequenced by immunoSEQ multiplex PCR, and TCRdb holds only the in-frame ones, with some missing. Of 5,000 to 7,500 clones listed, about 83% are singletons. With respect to this clone: Its antigen is not known.

Germline CDR1 is LNHDA and CDR2 is SQIVND (reference sequence). This CDR3 has 15 residues. V lost 10 bases to trimming and J lost 1 base; unmatched junction nucleotides: 11. This TCR derives from a human donor with HPV-associated anogenital cancer. The chain couples TRBV19 to TRBJ1-1; 8 nucleotides line up with TRBD1. The material was tumor tissue, obtained from a patient who underwent chemoradiotherapy. CDR3 nucleotides: TGTGCCACCAGGACAGGGAGGTCTAAGAACACTGAAGCTTTCTTT. It yields the protein CATRTGRSKNTEAFF.